This is a list of T cell receptor beta chains from one sample in a study of beta chain features in type 1 diabetes. Here immunoSEQ multiplex PCR was the method, and the copy in TCRdb shows in-frame clones only, minus some. The sample records about 250,000 clones, 14% being singletons. The source material was naive CD4+ T cells from blood. These receptors all come from a middle-aged woman in good health. Each CDR3 is given with its conserved first and last residue. The D gene is left open where the match is weak. Size is stated for part of the rows, as once, few or many counts, or as a class when the clone is expanded.

abundance	v_gene	d_gene	j_gene	CDR3nt	CDR3aa
few	TRBV11-2	TRBD1	TRBJ2-1	TGTGCCAGCAGTTCAGGGGGCAATGAGCAGTTCTTC	CASSSGGNEQFF
NA	TRBV7-2	TRBD2	TRBJ2-2	TGTGCCAGCAGCTTAGGAGGCGGGGGGTACACCGGGGAGCTGTTTTTT	CASSLGGGGYTGELFF
NA	TRBV13	TRBD2	TRBJ2-1	TGTGCCAGCAGCTTAGACCGGGGGGGATACTACAATGAGCAGTTCTTC	CASSLDRGGYYNEQFF
NA	TRBV7-8	TRBD1	TRBJ2-1	TGTGCCAGCAGCAAGGGGGCCCCGGTGGGCAATGAGCAGTTCTTC	CASSKGAPVGNEQFF
few	TRBV11-2	TRBD2	TRBJ2-1	TGTGCCAGCAGCTCAATAGCGGGGGAGGCATTCGAGCAGTTCTTC	CASSSIAGEAFEQFF
many	TRBV7-2	NA	TRBJ2-5	TGTGCCAGCAGCTCCAAGTCAGGGCGGACCCAGTACTTC	CASSSKSGRTQYF
NA	TRBV6-1	NA	TRBJ1-2	TGTGCCAGCAGCTTGACAAACAGGGTGGGCTACACCTTC	CASSLTNRVGYTF
NA	TRBV7-7	NA	TRBJ1-1	TGTGCTAGCAGCCGTCAGGAGAACACTGAAGCTTTCTTT	CASSRQENTEAFF
NA	TRBV4-3	NA	TRBJ2-7	TGCGCCAGCAGCAATGAGGGCAATCCCCGGGAGCAGTACTTC	CASSNEGNPREQYF
NA	TRBV4-1	NA	TRBJ1-5	TGCGCCAGCAGCCAAGAGGAGGGCATAAATCAGCCCCAGCATTTT	CASSQEEGINQPQHF
few	TRBV19	TRBD2	TRBJ2-2	TGTGCCTCCCATCAGATAGCGGGGGGTAACACCGGGGAGCTGTTTTTT	CASHQIAGGNTGELFF
few	TRBV2	TRBD2	TRBJ2-3	TGTGCCAGCAGCGGACTAGCGGGGCCCCACTCCCCGGGGACAGATACGCAGTATTTT	CASSGLAGPHSPGTDTQYF
NA	TRBV5-4	NA	TRBJ2-5	TGTGCCAGCAGCTTGGAGCTGTCGGTAAAAGAGACCCAGTACTTC	CASSLELSVKETQYF
NA	TRBV19	NA	TRBJ1-1	TGTGCCAGTAGTCAGTCCTTGGGGGGGCTAGGCACTGAAGCTTTCTTT	CASSQSLGGLGTEAFF
few	TRBV20-1	TRBD1	TRBJ1-2	TGCAGTGCACTACAGGGGGAAGGCTACACCTTC	CSALQGEGYTF
few	TRBV7-2	NA	TRBJ2-7	TGTGCCAGCAGTATTAGCGGCGCCTCCTACGAGCAGTACTTC	CASSISGASYEQYF
few	TRBV7-9	TRBD1	TRBJ2-7	TGTGCCAGCAGTCGCGGGACAGGGAAGCAGTACTTC	CASSRGTGKQYF
few	TRBV19	NA	TRBJ2-1	TGTGCCAGTAGTCCGATTGGGGGGAGCTCCTACAATGAGCAGTTCTTC	CASSPIGGSSYNEQFF
few	TRBV5-1	NA	TRBJ1-5	TGCGCCAGCAGTCAGGATAGCAATCAGCCCCAGCATTTT	CASSQDSNQPQHF
few	TRBV5-1	TRBD1	TRBJ2-1	TGCGCCAGCAGCTGGGGACAGGGGGCGGGGAATGAGCAGTTCTTC	CASSWGQGAGNEQFF
few	TRBV7-6	NA	TRBJ1-5	TGTGCCAGCAGCCTTGATCGGTCCCAGCCCCAGCATTTT	CASSLDRSQPQHF
NA	TRBV5-1	NA	TRBJ2-1	TGCGCCAGCAGCTTGGCCCCTAGTGTATATGAGCAGTTCTTC	CASSLAPSVYEQFF
NA	TRBV11-2	TRBD2	TRBJ2-7	TGTGCCAGCAGCCCCATTGGCGGGAGGTCCGAGCAGTACTTC	CASSPIGGRSEQYF
NA	TRBV28	NA	TRBJ1-5	TGTGCCAGCAGTCCCCTCATCGGGAGTGGCAATCAGCCCCAGCATTTT	CASSPLIGSGNQPQHF
NA	TRBV7-6	TRBD2	TRBJ2-5	TGTGCCAGCAGCCTACTAGCGGGGGGAGGCCAAGAGACCCAGTACTTC	CASSLLAGGGQETQYF
NA	TRBV9	NA	TRBJ1-1	TGTGCCAGCAGCGATTGGACAGCGAACACTGAAGCTTTCTTT	CASSDWTANTEAFF
NA	TRBV5-4	NA	TRBJ2-5	TGTGCCAGCAGACCCATTGAGGGGGGGGGCTTAGGTTTGGAGACCCAGTACTTC	CASRPIEGGGLGLETQYF
NA	TRBV2	NA	TRBJ1-5	TGTGCCAGCAGTCCCGGGACAATGACCGGTCAGCCCCAGCATTTT	CASSPGTMTGQPQHF
NA	TRBV10-3	TRBD1	TRBJ1-1	TGTGCCATCAGTGGGGACAGGTCATATAACACTGAAGCTTTCTTT	CAISGDRSYNTEAFF
NA	TRBV19	NA	TRBJ1-5	TGTGCCAGTAGCCCTCCTTACCGGGACAACAATCAGCCCCAGCATTTT	CASSPPYRDNNQPQHF
few	TRBV4-3	TRBD1	TRBJ2-1	TGCGCCAGCAGCGGGGGACAGGTTAACAATGAGCAGTTCTTC	CASSGGQVNNEQFF
NA	TRBV20-1	TRBD1	TRBJ1-2	TGCAGCGCACAGGGGGCTTATGGCTACACCTTC	CSAQGAYGYTF
few	TRBV5-4	TRBD2	TRBJ2-1	TGTGCCGGGAGTCGGCCGAGCGGGGGTTCCTACAATGAGCAGTTCTTC	CAGSRPSGGSYNEQFF
few	TRBV6-5	NA	TRBJ1-1	TGTGCCAGCAGAACCCGGGGAGGGAACACTGAAGCTTTCTTT	CASRTRGGNTEAFF
few	TRBV27	NA	TRBJ1-1	TGTGCCAGCAGTTCACAGGGATCTATAATCACTGAAGCTTTCTTT	CASSSQGSIITEAFF
NA	TRBV28	TRBD2	TRBJ2-1	TGTGCCAGCAGTTCACCCATAGCGGGGGTCTTCAATGAGCAGTTCTTC	CASSSPIAGVFNEQFF
few	TRBV29-1	TRBD1	TRBJ1-2	TGCAGCGCCTGGACAGGGGATAACTATGGCTACACCTTC	CSAWTGDNYGYTF
NA	TRBV15	TRBD2	TRBJ2-4	TGTGCCACCAGCAGACAAGCGGGGAGGGAAAACATTCAGTACTTC	CATSRQAGRENIQYF
few	TRBV7-9	NA	TRBJ2-1	TGTGCCAGCACTGCGACAGTCTACAATGAGCAGTTCTTC	CASTATVYNEQFF
few	TRBV25-1	NA	TRBJ2-5	TGTGCCAGCAGTGAAAGAACCCTACAAGAGACCCAGTACTTC	CASSERTLQETQYF
few	TRBV2	TRBD2	TRBJ2-5	TGTGCCAGGAGGGCGGGGAGCGGGGGTGAAGAGACCCAGTACTTC	CARRAGSGGEETQYF
NA	TRBV27	NA	TRBJ1-2	TGTGCCAGCAGTTTCAAGACAGCAAAATATGGCTACACCTTC	CASSFKTAKYGYTF
few	TRBV6-1	NA	TRBJ1-3	TGTGCCAGCAGTGAAGAGGCGAGAAATCGGGGCACCATATATTTT	CASSEEARNRGTIYF
many	TRBV5-6	NA	TRBJ2-4	TGTGCCAGCAGCTTCGAAGCTAGCCCACAGTGTTACTTC	CASSFEASPQCYF
few	TRBV7-9	TRBD1	TRBJ2-7	TGTGCCAGCAGCGCTAGCCCCGGGACAGGGGACTCCTACGAGCAGTACTTC	CASSASPGTGDSYEQYF
NA	TRBV29-1	NA	TRBJ2-7	TGCAGCGTTGAAGATATGTCCAGGGCGCAGTACTTC	CSVEDMSRAQYF
few	TRBV5-1	TRBD2	TRBJ2-7	TGCGCCAGCAGCTTAAGCGGGGGGAACTACGAGCAGTACTTC	CASSLSGGNYEQYF
few	TRBV9	TRBD1	TRBJ1-2	TGTGCCAGCAGCGTAGGGGACAGGGATATGTTCTATGGCTACACCTTC	CASSVGDRDMFYGYTF
few	TRBV27	NA	TRBJ2-3	TGTGCCAGCAGTTTAAGGTCCTACCCAGGGTTTGGCACAGATACGCAGTATTTT	CASSLRSYPGFGTDTQYF